These 18 T cell receptor beta chains were sequenced from one sample in a study of patients and donors after allogeneic stem cell transplantation. One entry per CDR3 protein results from TCRdb running MiXCR on the RT-PCR reads. Of tens of thousands of distinct CDR3 sequences in the sample, 48% are singletons; the top ten hold about 64%. The sequenced sample consisted of blood, either unsorted or a sorted T cell fraction (not recorded which). The receptors originated from a human donor who was either an allogeneic HSCT recipient or a stem cell or donor lymphocyte infusion donor (not recorded which). It is not recorded whose cells these are; they may come from a transplant donor.

This clonotype has only a few counts. The chain combines TRBV6-5 with TRBJ1-1; no reliable D call. The V gene's germline CDR1 is MNHEY and CDR2 SVGAGI. The CDR3 is made up of 13 amino acids. V was pared by 9 bases and J by 4 bases, with 15 bases between. DNA for the CDR3: TGTGCCAGTAGCTTAGGGCGAGGCACTGAAGCTTTCTTT. Protein sequence: CASSLGRGTEAFF.

The table lists this clonotype with a few counts. This sequence joins TRBV7-8 and TRBJ1-5; 12 bases line up with TRBD1. There are 16 residues in the CDR3. The germline V gene encodes CDR1 SGHVS and CDR2 FQNEAQ. V shed 1 base, J shed 3 bases, and the junction held 1 base outside the gene matches. CDR3 in amino acids: CASSLGDRGHNQPQHF. CDR3 DNA: TGTGCCAGCAGCTTAGGGGACAGGGGGCACAATCAGCCCCAGCATTTT.

This chain connects TRBV29-1 to TRBJ1-1, with D unresolved. The germline gives CDR1 SQVTM, CDR2 ANQGSEA. The CDR3 consists of 13 residues. Trimming removed 3 bases at V and 7 bases at J, with 15 bases between. CDR3 protein: CSVDNRFEGEAFF. The CDR3 nucleotides are TGCAGCGTTGATAACAGATTTGAGGGTGAAGCTTTCTTT.

The rearrangement uses TRBV9 and TRBJ2-5, with D possibly TRBD1 on 6 matching bases. CDR1 and CDR2 from the germline V gene are SGDLS and YYNGEE. V lost 4 bases to trimming and J lost 4 bases, with 14 bases between them. CDR3 size: 14 residues. The CDR3 nucleotides are TGTGCCAGCAGCATACAGGGTGCCAGAGAGACCCAGTACTTC. It translates to CASSIQGARETQYF.

The V call is TRBV6-5, the J call TRBJ1-2; the match to TRBD1 covers 12 bases. The J segment lost 8 bases and the V segment lost 4 bases, leaving 8 bases of the junction unmatched. CDR3 length equals 15 residues. Germline V lookup: CDR1 MNHEY, CDR2 SVGAGI. The CDR3 nucleotides are TGTGCCAGCAGTTTAGCCGGGACAGGGGGCTGGGGCTACACCTTC. Its translation: CASSLAGTGGWGYTF.

This clonotype was recorded a few times. The chain employs TRBV7-9 and TRBJ1-2; possible D gene TRBD1, 6 bases. Germline CDR1 SEHNR, CDR2 FQNEAQ (reference sequence). The CDR3 loop spans 14 amino acids. Between the trimmed V and J ends, which lost 7 bases and 4 bases, there was a span of 16 bases. The CDR3 reads CASTDSTVVYGYTF. CDR3 in DNA: TGTGCCAGCACGGACAGCACCGTGGTCTATGGCTACACCTTC. The whole variable domain, filled in from reference TRBV7-9 and TRBJ1-2, reads DTGVSQNPRHKITKRGQNVTFRCDPISEHNRLYWYRQTLGQGPEFLTYFQNEAQLEKSRLLSDRFSAERPKGSFSTLEIQRTEQGDSAMYLCASTDSTVVYGYTFGSGTRLTVV.

A word on this clonotype: At one end, the junction sequence differs from germline, possibly due to a read error. The chain recombines TRBV7-7 with TRBJ2-5; 10 bases match TRBD1. Germline V CDR1 and CDR2: SSHAT, FNYEAQ (reference sequence). This CDR3 region has 14 residues. CDR3 sequence: CASSPGQGGETQYF. The DNA of the CDR3 is TGTGCTAGCAGCCCAGGACAGGGGGGAGAGACCCAGTACTTC.

This clonotype has only a few counts. This chain connects TRBV20-1 to TRBJ1-1; D is unresolved. Germline V gives CDR1 DFQATT, CDR2 SNEGSKA (reference sequence). V lost 1 base to trimming and J lost 1 base, with 10 bases between them. The CDR3 consists of 14 residues. CDR3 in amino acids: CSARGAVPNTEAFF. The CDR3 region has the DNA TGCAGTGCTAGAGGAGCGGTCCCGAACACTGAAGCTTTCTTT.

The chain couples TRBV7-3 to TRBJ1-2, with D uncertain. From germline, CDR1 is SGHTA and CDR2 FQGTGA. The CDR3 has 13 residues. V was cut by 2 bases and J by 6 bases, with 10 bases left in between. The CDR3 DNA follows: TGTGCCAGCAGCTTAGGCCCGGGCCATGGCTACACCTTC. This encodes CASSLGPGHGYTF.

The table lists this clonotype with a few counts. The chain recombines TRBV7-3 with TRBJ2-1; weak D call: TRBD2 (6 bases). This CDR3 contains 15 residues. Between the trimmed V and J ends, which lost 5 bases and 5 bases, there was a span of 16 bases. The V gene's germline CDR1 is SGHTA and CDR2 FQGTGA. As DNA, the CDR3 is TGTGCCAGCAGCCCGACGGGAGTCCAGAACAATGAGCAGTTCTTC. Translating it yields CASSPTGVQNNEQFF.

A few counts support this clonotype. The J gene is TRBJ1-4, the V gene TRBV5-1; D may be TRBD1 (5 bases). Looked up from germline, CDR1 is SGHRS and CDR2 is YFSETQ. V lost 4 bases and J 6 bases, leaving 13 bases between the germline ends. The CDR3 runs to 14 residues. In DNA form, the CDR3 reads TGCGCCAGCAGCCGGAGGGGCGAAGATGAAAAACTGTTTTTT. Encoded protein: CASSRRGEDEKLFF.

The chain is built from TRBV28 and TRBJ1-1; D uncertain. The CDR3 contains 12 residues. The V end was cut by 6 bases, the J end by 7 bases, with 12 bases between. The germline V gene encodes CDR1 MDHEN and CDR2 SYDVKM. The CDR3 region has the DNA TGTGCCAGCAGCCCGGTTATTGGTGAAGCTTTCTTT. Its protein is CASSPVIGEAFF.

The chain recombines TRBV5-1 with TRBJ2-7, with TRBD2 identical over 8 bases. The CDR3 has 15 amino acids. The V and J ends lost 4 bases and 2 bases, in that order; junction bases with no gene match: 8. The germline CDR1 and CDR2 sequences are SGHRS and YFSETQ. CDR3 loop: CASSPKREPAYEQYF. The CDR3 nucleotides read TGCGCCAGCAGCCCCAAGCGGGAGCCAGCCTACGAGCAGTACTTC.

The table lists this clonotype with a few counts. The chain recombines TRBV5-1 with TRBJ1-6; maybe TRBD1 (5 bases). Germline-derived CDR1 and CDR2 are SGHRS and YFSETQ. Deletions cut 4 bases from V and 9 bases from J, with 17 bases between. CDR3 length: 15 amino acids. In DNA, the CDR3 is TGCGCCAGCAGCGACCCGGGACCCGCCGGTTCACCCCTCCACTTT. Protein product: CASSDPGPAGSPLHF.

A few counts support this clonotype. The rearrangement links TRBV5-5 to TRBJ1-5; D gene uncertain. CDR1 and CDR2 from the germline V gene are SGHKS and YYEKEE (reference sequence). V was clipped by 1 base and J by 5 bases, with 7 bases between them. This CDR3 has 13 amino acids. DNA for the CDR3: TGTGCCAGCAGCTTGAAGGGCGATCAGCCCCAGCATTTT. It encodes CASSLKGDQPQHF.

This chain joins TRBV6-5 and TRBJ1-1; D is undetermined. The germline V gene encodes CDR1 MNHEY and CDR2 SVGAGI. CDR3 length equals 15 residues. The germline V and J ends were trimmed by 4 bases and 5 bases, with 17 bases remaining between them. CDR3 amino acids: CASSLSLVTMTEAFF. The CDR3, as DNA: TGTGCCAGCAGTTTATCCTTGGTGACGATGACTGAAGCTTTCTTT.

This chain connects TRBV21-1 to TRBJ1-5. TRBV21-1 is tagged as a pseudogene. The CDR3 covers 13 residues. The CDR3 loop is CASSKEGREPQHF. CDR3 in DNA: TGTGCCAGCAGCAAAGAGGGTCGGGAGCCCCAGCATTTT.

The V and J genes are TRBV28 and TRBJ1-1; D uncertain. In germline, CDR1 is MDHEN, CDR2 SYDVKM. The CDR3 has 12 residues. V dropped 1 base and J dropped 6 bases, with 6 bases sitting between them. CDR3 residues: CASSLSLAEAFF. The CDR3 nucleotides are TGTGCCAGCAGTTTATCCCTCGCTGAAGCTTTCTTT.